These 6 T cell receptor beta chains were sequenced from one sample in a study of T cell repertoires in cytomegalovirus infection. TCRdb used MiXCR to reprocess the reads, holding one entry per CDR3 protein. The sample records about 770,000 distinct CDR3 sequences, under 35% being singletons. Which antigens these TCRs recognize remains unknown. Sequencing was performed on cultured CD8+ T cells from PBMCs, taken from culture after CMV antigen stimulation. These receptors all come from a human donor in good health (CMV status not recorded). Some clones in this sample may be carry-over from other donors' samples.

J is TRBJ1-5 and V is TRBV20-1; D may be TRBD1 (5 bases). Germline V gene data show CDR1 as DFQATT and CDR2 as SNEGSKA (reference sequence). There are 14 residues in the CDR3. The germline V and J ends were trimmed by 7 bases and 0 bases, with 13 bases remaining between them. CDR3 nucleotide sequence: TGCAGTGTTGAAGGGGAGGATAGCAATCAGCCCCAGCATTTT. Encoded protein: CSVEGEDSNQPQHF.

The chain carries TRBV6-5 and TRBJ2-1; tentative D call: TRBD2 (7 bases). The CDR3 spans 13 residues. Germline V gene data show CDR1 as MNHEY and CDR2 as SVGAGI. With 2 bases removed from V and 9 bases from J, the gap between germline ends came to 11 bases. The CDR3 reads CASSYGGGSEQFF. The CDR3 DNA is TGTGCCAGCAGTTACGGCGGGGGCAGTGAGCAGTTCTTC.

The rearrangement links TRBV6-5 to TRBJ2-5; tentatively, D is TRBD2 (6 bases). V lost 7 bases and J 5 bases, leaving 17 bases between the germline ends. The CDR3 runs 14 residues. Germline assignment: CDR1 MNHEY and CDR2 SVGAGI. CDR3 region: CASTYNGAGETQYF. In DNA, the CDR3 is TGTGCCAGCACCTATAACGGGGCGGGGGAGACCCAGTACTTC.

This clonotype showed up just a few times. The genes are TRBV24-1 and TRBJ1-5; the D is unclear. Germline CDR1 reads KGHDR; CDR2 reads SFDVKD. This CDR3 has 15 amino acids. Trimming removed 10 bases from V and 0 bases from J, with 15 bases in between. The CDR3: CATASGEFSNQPQHF. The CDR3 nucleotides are TGTGCCACTGCCTCCGGGGAATTTAGCAATCAGCCCCAGCATTTT.

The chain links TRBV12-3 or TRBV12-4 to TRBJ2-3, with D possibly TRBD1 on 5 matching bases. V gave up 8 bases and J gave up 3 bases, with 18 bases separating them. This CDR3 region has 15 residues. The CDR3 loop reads CASGRQNLGTDTQYF. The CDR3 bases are TGTGCCAGCGGGCGACAGAACCTTGGGACAGATACGCAGTATTTT.

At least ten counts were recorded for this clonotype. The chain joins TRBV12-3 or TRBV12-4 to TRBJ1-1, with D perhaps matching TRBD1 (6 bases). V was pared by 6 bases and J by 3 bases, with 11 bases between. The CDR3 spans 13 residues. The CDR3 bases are TGTGCCAGCAGCGCCAACAGGGACACTGAAGCTTTCTTT. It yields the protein CASSANRDTEAFF.